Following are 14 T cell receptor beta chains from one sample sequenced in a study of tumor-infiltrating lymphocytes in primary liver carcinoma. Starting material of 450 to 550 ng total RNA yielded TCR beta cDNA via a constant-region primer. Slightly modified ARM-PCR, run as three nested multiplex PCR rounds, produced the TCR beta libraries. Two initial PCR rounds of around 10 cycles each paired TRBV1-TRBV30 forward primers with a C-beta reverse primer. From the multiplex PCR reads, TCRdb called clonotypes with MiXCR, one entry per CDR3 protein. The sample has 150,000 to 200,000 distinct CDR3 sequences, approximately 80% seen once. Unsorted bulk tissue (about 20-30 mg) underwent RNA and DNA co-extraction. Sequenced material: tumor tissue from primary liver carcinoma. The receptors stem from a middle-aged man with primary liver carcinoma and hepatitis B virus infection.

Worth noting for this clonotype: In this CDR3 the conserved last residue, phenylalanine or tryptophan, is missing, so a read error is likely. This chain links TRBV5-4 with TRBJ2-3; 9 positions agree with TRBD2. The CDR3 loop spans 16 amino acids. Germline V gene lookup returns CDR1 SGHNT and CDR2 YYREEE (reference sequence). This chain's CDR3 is CACSLLAGGPTDTQYL. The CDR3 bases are TGTGCCTGCAGCTTGCTTGCGGGAGGGCCCACAGATACGCAGTATTTA.

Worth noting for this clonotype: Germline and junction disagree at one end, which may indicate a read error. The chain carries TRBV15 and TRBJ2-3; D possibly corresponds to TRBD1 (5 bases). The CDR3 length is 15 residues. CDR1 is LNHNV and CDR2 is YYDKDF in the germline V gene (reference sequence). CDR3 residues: CATSEGHQSIDTQYF. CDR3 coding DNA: TGTGCCACCAGCGAAGGACATCAGAGCATAGATACGCAGTATTTT.

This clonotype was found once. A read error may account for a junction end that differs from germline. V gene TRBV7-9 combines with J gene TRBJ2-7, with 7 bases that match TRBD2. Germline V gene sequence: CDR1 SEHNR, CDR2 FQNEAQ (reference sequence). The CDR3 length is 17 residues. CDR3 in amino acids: CANSLGSGTNRGYEQYF. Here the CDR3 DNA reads TGTGCCAACAGCTTAGGGTCCGGGACTAACAGAGGCTACGAGCAGTACTTC. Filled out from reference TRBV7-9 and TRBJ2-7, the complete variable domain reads DTGVSQNPRHKITKRGQNVTFRCDPISEHNRLYWYRQTLGQGPEFLTYFQNEAQLEKSRLLSDRFSAERPKGSFSTLEIQRTEQGDSAMYLCANSLGSGTNRGYEQYFGPGTRLTVT.

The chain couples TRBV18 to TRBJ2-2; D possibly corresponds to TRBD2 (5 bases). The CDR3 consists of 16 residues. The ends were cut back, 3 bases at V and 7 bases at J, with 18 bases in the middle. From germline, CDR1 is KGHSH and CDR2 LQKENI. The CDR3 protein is CASSPSLVGVIGELFF. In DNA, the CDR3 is TGTGCCAGCTCACCGTCCCTAGTGGGAGTGATCGGGGAGCTGTTTTTT.

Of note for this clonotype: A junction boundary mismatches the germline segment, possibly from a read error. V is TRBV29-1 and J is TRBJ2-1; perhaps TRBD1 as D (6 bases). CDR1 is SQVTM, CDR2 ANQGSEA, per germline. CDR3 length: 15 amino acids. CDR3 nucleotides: TGCAGCTCCACTGGGACACGGGGCTCCTACAATGAGCTGTTCTTC. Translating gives CSSTGTRGSYNELFF.

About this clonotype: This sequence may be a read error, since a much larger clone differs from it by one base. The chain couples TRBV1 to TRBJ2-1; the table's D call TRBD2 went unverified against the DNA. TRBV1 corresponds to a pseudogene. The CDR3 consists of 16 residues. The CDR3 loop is CTSSQDAKVAGYEQLF. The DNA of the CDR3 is TGCACCAGCAGCCAAGACGCTAAAGTAGCGGGATATGAGCAGTTATTC.

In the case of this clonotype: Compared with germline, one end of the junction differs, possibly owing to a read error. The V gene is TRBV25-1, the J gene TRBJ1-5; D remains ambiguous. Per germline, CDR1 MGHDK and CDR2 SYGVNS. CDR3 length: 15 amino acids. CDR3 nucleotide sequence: TGTGTCAGCATTAACCGGGAGACATGGAGTCAGCCCCAGCATTTT. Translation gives CVSINRETWSQPQHF.

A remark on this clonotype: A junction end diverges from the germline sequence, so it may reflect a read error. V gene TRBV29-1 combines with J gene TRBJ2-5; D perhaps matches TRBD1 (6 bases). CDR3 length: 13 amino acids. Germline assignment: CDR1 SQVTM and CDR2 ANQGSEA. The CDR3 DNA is TGCAGCATTGAAGGGACAAGGGGGGAGACCCAGTACTTC. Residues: CSIEGTRGETQYF.

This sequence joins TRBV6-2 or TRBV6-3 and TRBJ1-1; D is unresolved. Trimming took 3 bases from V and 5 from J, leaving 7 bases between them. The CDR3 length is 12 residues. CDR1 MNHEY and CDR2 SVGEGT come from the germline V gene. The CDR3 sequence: CASSYWETEAFF. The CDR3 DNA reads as TGTGCCAGCAGTTATTGGGAAACTGAAGCTTTCTTT.

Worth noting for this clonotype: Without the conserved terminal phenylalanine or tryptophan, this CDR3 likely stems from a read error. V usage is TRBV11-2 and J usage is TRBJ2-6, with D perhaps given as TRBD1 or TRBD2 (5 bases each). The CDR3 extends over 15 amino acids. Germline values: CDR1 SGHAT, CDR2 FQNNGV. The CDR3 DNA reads TGTGTCAGCCAGCGGCCGCGCTCTGGGGCCGAGGTCCTGACTTCC. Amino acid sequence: CVSQRPRSGAEVLTS.

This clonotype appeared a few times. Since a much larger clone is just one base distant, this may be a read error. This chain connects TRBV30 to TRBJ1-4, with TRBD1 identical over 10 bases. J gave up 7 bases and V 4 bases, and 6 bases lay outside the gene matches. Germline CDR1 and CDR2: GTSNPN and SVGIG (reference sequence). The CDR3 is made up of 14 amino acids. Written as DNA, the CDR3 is TGTGCCTGGATTGTGACAGGGGGCGGTGAAAAACTGTTTTTT. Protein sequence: CAWIVTGGGEKLFF.

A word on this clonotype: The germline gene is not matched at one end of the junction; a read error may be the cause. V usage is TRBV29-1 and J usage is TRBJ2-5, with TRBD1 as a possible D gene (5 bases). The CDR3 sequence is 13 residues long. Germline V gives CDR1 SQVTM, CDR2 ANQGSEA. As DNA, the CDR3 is TGCAGCGTTGAAGCTCAGGGCCGTGAGACCAAGTACTTC. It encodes CSVEAQGRETKYF.

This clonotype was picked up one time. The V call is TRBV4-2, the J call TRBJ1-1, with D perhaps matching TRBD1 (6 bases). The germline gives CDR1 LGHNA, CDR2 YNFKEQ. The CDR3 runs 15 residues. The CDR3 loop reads CVSSQDPRGTTEAFF. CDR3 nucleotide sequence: TGTGTCAGTAGCCAAGATCCGAGGGGGACCACTGAAGCTTTCTTT.

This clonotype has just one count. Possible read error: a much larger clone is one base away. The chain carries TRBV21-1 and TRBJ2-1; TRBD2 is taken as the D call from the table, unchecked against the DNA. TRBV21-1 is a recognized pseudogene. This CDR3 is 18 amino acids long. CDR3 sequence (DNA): TGTGCCAACAGCAAAGCCCACGAGACTAGCGGGAGGTACAATGAGCAGTTCTTC. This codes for CANSKAHETSGRYNEQFF.